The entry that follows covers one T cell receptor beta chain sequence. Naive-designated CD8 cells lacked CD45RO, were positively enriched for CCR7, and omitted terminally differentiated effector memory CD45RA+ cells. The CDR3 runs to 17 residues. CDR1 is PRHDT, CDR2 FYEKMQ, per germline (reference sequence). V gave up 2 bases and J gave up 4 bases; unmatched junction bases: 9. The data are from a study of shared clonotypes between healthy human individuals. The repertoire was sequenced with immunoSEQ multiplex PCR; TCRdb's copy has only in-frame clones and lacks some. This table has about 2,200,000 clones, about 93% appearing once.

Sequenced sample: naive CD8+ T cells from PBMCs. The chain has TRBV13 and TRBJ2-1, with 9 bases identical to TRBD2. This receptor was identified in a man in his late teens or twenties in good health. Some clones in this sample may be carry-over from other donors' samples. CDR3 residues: CASSLFSAGGPYNEQFF. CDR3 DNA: TGTGCCAGCAGCTTATTCTCGGCGGGAGGGCCGTACAATGAGCAGTTCTTC.